These T cell receptor beta chains were read from a single sample in a study of T-cell memory formation after mild COVID-19. TCRdb used MiXCR to reprocess the 5' RACE reads, holding one entry per CDR3 protein. The sample records around 140,000 distinct CDR3 sequences, under 25% being singletons. Material for sequencing was PBMCs or a T cell subset sorted from them (not recorded which). The receptor source for this set is an adult woman who had mild COVID-19 (a few samples of this study predate the infection). Cell type and time point are not known. Both conserved end residues are part of each CDR3. A D gene is named only where the DNA matches it firmly. Clone size is shown for a subset of rows, as once, few, many or a class of expanded clone.

d_call j_call clone_size v_call cdr3_nt cdr3_aa
TRBD2 TRBJ2-3 many TRBV18 TGTGCCAGCTCACCCCCTAGCGGGAACCCCCTCACAGATACGCAGTATTTT CASSPPSGNPLTDTQYF
TRBD2 TRBJ2-3 . TRBV28 TGTGCCAGCAGTTTCTTTAGCGGGAGGACAGATACGCAGTATTTT CASSFFSGRTDTQYF
TRBD2 TRBJ2-1 few TRBV10-3 TGTGCCATCAGTCCCTCGGGACTAGTGCGCAATGAGCAGTTCTTC CAISPSGLVRNEQFF
TRBD1 TRBJ2-5 . TRBV11-2 TGTGCCAGCAGCTTGGCACAGGGGTACCAAGAGACCCAGTACTTC CASSLAQGYQETQYF
. TRBJ2-1 . TRBV5-1 TGCGCCAGCAGCCGCCTGGAGGTTGGTGAGCAGTTCTTC CASSRLEVGEQFF
. TRBJ2-7 . TRBV12-3/TRBV12-4 TGTGCCAGCAGTTTCGGATACGAGCAGTACTTC CASSFGYEQYF
TRBD1 TRBJ2-5 few TRBV12-3/TRBV12-4 TGTGCCAGCAGTAAAGGGGACAGGTGGGAAGAGACCCAGTACTTC CASSKGDRWEETQYF
TRBD2 TRBJ2-1 . TRBV4-1 TGCGCCAGCAGCCAAGGGCGGGGCGGGAGCCCCTACAATGAGCAGTTCTTC CASSQGRGGSPYNEQFF
. TRBJ1-5 . TRBV10-3 TGTGCCACCAGTGGGGGGCGGGAGCCCCAGCATTTT CATSGGREPQHF
. TRBJ2-1 many TRBV7-9 TGTGCCAGCAGCTTAGGGCGGACGGCCTACAATGAGCAGTTCTTC CASSLGRTAYNEQFF
. TRBJ2-5 few TRBV30 TGTGCCTGGAGTGTACGGGAGACCCAGTACTTC CAWSVRETQYF
. TRBJ1-5 once TRBV7-2 TGTGCCAGCAGCCCTGGGGGCTGGGGGCAGCCCCAGCATTTT CASSPGGWGQPQHF
. TRBJ1-3 few TRBV7-6 TGTGCCAGCAGCGGATCGAATTTTGCGGGAAGGGGAAACACCATATATTTT CASSGSNFAGRGNTIYF
. TRBJ1-2 few TRBV5-1 TGCGCCAGCAGCTTGGAAACAGGGAATCGCTACACCTTC CASSLETGNRYTF
. TRBJ2-1 . TRBV15 TGTGCCACCAGCAGAGATCTTCGCTATCGGGGCAATGAGCAGTTCTTC CATSRDLRYRGNEQFF
TRBD1 TRBJ1-2 . TRBV5-5 TGTGCCAGCAGAGCGACCGGGACAGGGGGCAGAAGTTATGGCTACACCTTC CASRATGTGGRSYGYTF
TRBD2 TRBJ2-2 few TRBV5-1 TGCGCCAGCAGTTTGCGGGGGAGGACGGTGGGATCCACGAACACCGGGGAGCTGTTTTTT CASSLRGRTVGSTNTGELFF
. TRBJ1-2 . TRBV7-9 TGTGCCAGCAGCTTAGGCGAGGGGAGAGTCGATGGCTATGGCTACACCTTC CASSLGEGRVDGYGYTF
. TRBJ2-5 . TRBV20-1 TGCAGTGCTCCCGGACTACAAGAGACCCAGTACTTC CSAPGLQETQYF
. TRBJ1-2 . TRBV7-9 TGTGCCAGCAGCTTAGAACGCCACGGCAGGAATGGCAACACCTTC CASSLERHGRNGNTF
. TRBJ2-3 few TRBV29-1 TGCAGCCTGAGGCAGTCCACAGATACGCAGTATTTT CSLRQSTDTQYF
TRBD1 TRBJ2-7 . TRBV7-8 TGTGCCAGCAGCTACCGGGACAGGGCTAACGAGCAGTACTTC CASSYRDRANEQYF
. TRBJ1-2 . TRBV5-6 TGTGCCAGCAGCTTCGTATCAGGGGCCGGCTATGGCTACACCTTC CASSFVSGAGYGYTF
TRBD2 TRBJ2-1 few TRBV29-1 TGCAGCGCCCCAAAGACCGGGCGGGCGGGGACTAGCGGATACAATGAGCAGTTCTTC CSAPKTGRAGTSGYNEQFF
. TRBJ1-2 . TRBV29-1 TGCAGCGTCGCAGGGGTTTCTAACTATGGCTACACCTTC CSVAGVSNYGYTF
TRBD1 TRBJ1-2 . TRBV6-1 TGTGCCAGCAGGGACAGGGCAGAGGGTGGCTACACCTTC CASRDRAEGGYTF
TRBD1 TRBJ1-2 . TRBV11-3 TGTGCCAGCAGCGTAGGGACAGAGGTCTGGGGCTACACCTTC CASSVGTEVWGYTF
. TRBJ2-6 few TRBV12-3/TRBV12-4 TGTGCCAGCAGTTTTCAGGTTCGGACCTTCCTGACTTTC CASSFQVRTFLTF
. TRBJ2-3 few TRBV5-1 TGCGCCAGCAGCTTGGCGTGGCAGAACACAGATACGCAGTATTTT CASSLAWQNTDTQYF
. TRBJ1-2 few TRBV10-3 TGTGCCATCAGTGAAGGGCAAGATAACTATGGCTACACCTTC CAISEGQDNYGYTF
. TRBJ1-1 few TRBV7-2 TGTGCCAGCAGCTTACGGGAGACGGACACTGAAGCTTTCTTT CASSLRETDTEAFF
. TRBJ2-3 . TRBV28 TGTGCCAGCAGTTTGGGGCAACTACTCACAGATACGCAGTATTTT CASSLGQLLTDTQYF
. TRBJ2-7 . TRBV7-8 TGTGCCAGCAGCCCGCACAGGGAATCCTACGAGCAGTACTTC CASSPHRESYEQYF
TRBD2 TRBJ2-7 many TRBV7-2 TGTGCCAGCAGCTTACCCGGGACTAGCGCGTACGAGCAGTACTTC CASSLPGTSAYEQYF
. TRBJ1-2 . TRBV29-1 TGCAGCGTTGAAGCGGAATGGAGGGGGATTAGCTATGGCTACACCTTC CSVEAEWRGISYGYTF
TRBD2 TRBJ2-1 . TRBV6-5 TGTGCCAGCCAGAAGCGGGAGAGCTCCTACAATGAGCAGTTCTTC CASQKRESSYNEQFF
. TRBJ1-2 few TRBV12-3/TRBV12-4 TGTGCCAGCAGCCCTGGGGCAGGGGGCTACACCTTC CASSPGAGGYTF
TRBD1 TRBJ1-1 . TRBV24-1 TGTGCCACCTCGACAGGGGGTGGAACTGAAGCTTTCTTT CATSTGGGTEAFF
. TRBJ2-3 few TRBV7-8 TGTGCCAGCAGCTTAGTGGCAGGGGTAGGCACAGATACGCAGTATTTT CASSLVAGVGTDTQYF
TRBD2 TRBJ2-3 . TRBV20-1 TGCAGTGCTAGAGGGTCGTGGCGGGGGGTATCCACAGATACGCAGTATTTT CSARGSWRGVSTDTQYF
TRBD2 TRBJ2-1 . TRBV5-1 TGCGCCAGCAGCTTCGGGACTAACAATGAGCAGTTCTTC CASSFGTNNEQFF
TRBD2 TRBJ2-1 . TRBV7-3 TGTGCCAGCAGCCGGGGACTAGCGGGAGACAGTGAGCAGTTCTTC CASSRGLAGDSEQFF
. TRBJ2-3 many TRBV7-2 TGTGCCAGCAGCCCAGCTTACATTAGCACAGATACGCAGTATTTT CASSPAYISTDTQYF
. TRBJ2-7 . TRBV7-9 TGTGCCAGCAGCTCCGTTCTGGGCCGGGGTTCCGGGCCGCACTTC CASSSVLGRGSGPHF
TRBD2 TRBJ2-1 . TRBV4-3 TGCGCCAGCAGCCAAGATCCCCTAGCGGGAGCTGATGAGCAGTTCTTC CASSQDPLAGADEQFF
. TRBJ2-3 few TRBV18 TGTGCCAGCTCACCTGGAATCACAGATACGCAGTATTTT CASSPGITDTQYF
. TRBJ1-1 few TRBV12-3/TRBV12-4 TGTGCCAGCAGTCCGGGTCGGCGTTTGAGGCACACTGAAGCTTTCTTT CASSPGRRLRHTEAFF
. TRBJ2-5 . TRBV30 TGTGCCTTGACCGGGGCAGAGACCCAGTACTTC CALTGAETQYF